This TCR beta chain was recorded in a study of blood T cell repertoires in COVID-19. As for the study in general: In each case, the material was cDNA or gDNA derived from T cells, B-cell-depleted T cells, or PBMCs.

This clone appeared a few times. Assay used: immunoSEQ multiplex PCR; TCRdb lists only in-frame clones, some missing. Of 150,000 to 200,000 clones in the sample, 92% are singletons; the top ten hold 4.8%. Sequenced input: peripheral blood. This TCR derives from a man aged 25 to 40 with COVID-19, enrolled during active disease.

CDR3 nucleotide sequence: TGTGCCAGCAGCTTATTACCGAACAGCTACGAGCAGTACTTC. Its translation is CASSLLPNSYEQYF. V and J are TRBV7-9 and TRBJ2-7; D not certain. CDR3 length equals 14 residues. V lost 2 bases and J 3 bases, leaving 11 bases between the germline ends. Germline CDR1 SEHNR, CDR2 FQNEAQ (reference sequence).